This T cell receptor (beta chain) was retrieved from a study of cytomegalovirus exposure and HLA in healthy donors. Study-wide results and caveats: With high specificity and sensitivity, the classifier reportedly diagnosed cytomegalovirus status. Links to common viral pathogens appeared, in a later analysis, for several of the most significant clusters. The number of N-insertions in an Asian-associated ancestry cluster was reportedly below the 666-donor mean in a later analysis. Analyses of presence/absence relied on an assumption of roughly uniform sequencing depth across donors.

Remarks on this clone: Its antigen is undetermined.

The PCR used 60 Vbeta and 13 Jbeta primers. The data were produced by immunoSEQ multiplex PCR, yet TCRdb's version contains in-frame clones alone and is incomplete. This table has 100,000 to 150,000 clones, roughly two thirds appearing once. Germline V gives CDR1 LNHDA, CDR2 SQIVND (reference sequence). Trimming pared 3 bases from V and 7 bases from J, leaving 16 bases between. This CDR3 contains 14 residues. The gene calls are TRBV19 and TRBJ2-7; no firm D call. Specimen: PBMCs. The sequence came from a man aged 30-40 years in good health and CMV-seropositive. The CDR3 spells CASSIGGVYGEQYF. In DNA, the CDR3 is TGTGCCAGTAGTATTGGCGGAGTATATGGGGAGCAGTACTTC.